The 23 T cell receptor beta chains below come from one sample, sequenced in a study of cytomegalovirus exposure and HLA in healthy donors. PCR primers comprised 60 Vbeta and 13 Jbeta primers. Profiled with immunoSEQ multiplex PCR; TCRdb holds only in-frame clones, not every one. The sample shows approximately 180,000 clones, roughly 87% of them seen only once. The sequencing input was PBMCs. The receptors were gathered from a girl under three years old in good health and CMV-seronegative.

The V gene is TRBV27, the J gene TRBJ1-5; 8 positions agree with TRBD1. V lost 4 bases to trimming and J lost 6 bases; unmatched junction nucleotides: 5. Germline CDR1 is MNHEY and CDR2 is SMNVEV (reference sequence). This CDR3 is built from 14 residues. DNA of the CDR3: TGTGCCAGCAGTTCTGACAGGGGTGTTCAGCCCCAGCATTTT. Its protein is CASSSDRGVQPQHF.

The chain has TRBV9 and TRBJ1-2; 7 nucleotides align to TRBD1. V lost 5 bases and J lost 5; bases outside the gene matches: 12. Germline CDR1 and CDR2: SGDLS and YYNGEE. The CDR3 contains 15 residues. The CDR3 bases are TGTGCCAGCAGAGGACAAGACAGGGATGCATATGGCTACACCTTC. As protein: CASRGQDRDAYGYTF. Full variable domain (outside the CDR3, taken from reference TRBV9 and TRBJ1-2): DSGVTQTPKHLITATGQRVTLRCSPRSGDLSVYWYQQSLDQGLQFLIQYYNGEERAKGNILERFSAQQFPDLHSELNLSSLELGDSALYFCASRGQDRDAYGYTFGSGTRLTVV.

The gene calls are TRBV9 and TRBJ1-1; 10 bases fit TRBD1. The V gene's germline CDR1 is SGDLS and CDR2 YYNGEE. The CDR3 has 17 residues. J lost 4 bases, V lost 0 bases, and 9 bases had no gene match. The CDR3 region has the DNA TGTGCCAGCAGCGTAGCCGGGACAGGGGAGGGAGTCACTGAAGCTTTCTTT. It codes for CASSVAGTGEGVTEAFF.

Only one count was recorded for this clone. This chain joins TRBV7-3 and TRBJ2-5; no definite D call. This CDR3 is built from 13 residues. CDR1 is SGHTA, CDR2 FQGTGA, per germline. Trimming removed 2 bases from V and 2 bases from J, with 6 bases in between. CDR3 DNA: TGTGCCAGCAGCTTAGGCGGTCAAGAGACCCAGTACTTC. The encoded protein is CASSLGGQETQYF.

The V call is TRBV4-1, the J call TRBJ1-2; tentative D call: TRBD1 (5 bases). The CDR3 is made up of 15 amino acids. Trimming shortened V by 1 base and J by 6 bases, and 15 bases separated the two germline ends. Germline CDR1 MGHRA, CDR2 YSYEKL. The CDR3 loop is CASSQGMTVINGYTF. DNA for the CDR3: TGCGCCAGCAGCCAAGGCATGACAGTTATCAATGGCTACACCTTC.

The chain combines TRBV25-1 with TRBJ2-7; D may be TRBD1 (6 bases). Germline V lookup: CDR1 MGHDK, CDR2 SYGVNS. The CDR3 contains 11 residues. Trimming shortened V by 8 bases and J by 2 bases, and 7 bases separated the two germline ends. As DNA, the CDR3 is TGTGCCAGCGCAGGGGCCTACGAGCAGTACTTC. The encoded protein is CASAGAYEQYF.

This chain links TRBV30 with TRBJ2-1, with 8 bases matching TRBD2. The CDR3 loop spans 14 amino acids. J lost 8 bases, V lost 2 bases, and 8 bases had no gene match. The V gene's germline CDR1 is GTSNPN and CDR2 SVGIG (reference sequence). This CDR3 reads CAWSTGTSWDEQFF. CDR3 nucleotides: TGTGCCTGGAGTACCGGGACTAGTTGGGATGAGCAGTTCTTC.

The rearrangement links TRBV4-1 to TRBJ2-1; no clear D gene. The CDR3 loop spans 13 amino acids. The V end lost 2 bases, the J end lost 8 bases, and 10 bases lay between the germline ends. The germline V gene encodes CDR1 MGHRA and CDR2 YSYEKL. The CDR3 DNA is TGCGCCAGCAGCCAAACCCGAGTGGATGAGCAGTTCTTC. Residues: CASSQTRVDEQFF.

The chain combines TRBV27 with TRBJ2-1; possible D gene TRBD2, 5 bases. CDR1 MNHEY and CDR2 SMNVEV come from the germline V gene (reference sequence). The CDR3 is 17 amino acids. The ends were cut back, 0 bases at V and 6 bases at J, with 18 bases in the middle. CDR3 DNA sequence: TGTGCCAGCAGTTTATCAGCAGCGGTTTTTGCTTTCAATGAGCAGTTCTTC. Its translation is CASSLSAAVFAFNEQFF.

The chain uses TRBV4-3 and TRBJ2-1; no reliable D call. Germline V gene lookup returns CDR1 LGHNA and CDR2 YSLEER. This CDR3 region has 13 residues. Trimming took 0 bases from V and 9 from J, leaving 9 bases between them. The CDR3: CASSQDTAFEQFF. The CDR3 nucleotides read TGCGCCAGCAGCCAAGATACTGCATTTGAGCAGTTCTTC.

This rearrangement joins TRBV5-8 to TRBJ1-6, with a weak D call TRBD1 (5 bases). Trimming took off 0 bases at V and 10 bases at J, with 14 bases between the two ends. The germline V gene has CDR1 SGHTS and CDR2 YDEGEE. CDR3 length equals 15 residues. The CDR3 nucleotides are TGTGCCAGCAGCTTGGAGTCCAGGGCGGAGTCACCCCTCCACTTT. The encoded protein is CASSLESRAESPLHF.

The V gene is TRBV9, the J gene TRBJ1-4, with D maybe TRBD1 (5 bases). V shed 3 bases and J shed 7 bases, with 13 bases lying between them. Germline CDR1 reads SGDLS; CDR2 reads YYNGEE. The CDR3 length is 14 residues. The CDR3: CASSGGGLGEKLFF. DNA of the CDR3: TGTGCCAGCAGCGGGGGGGGGTTGGGTGAAAAACTGTTTTTT.

The chain is built from TRBV11-2 and TRBJ2-5; 15 bases align to TRBD2. The J segment lost 3 bases and the V segment lost 5 bases, leaving 13 bases of the junction unmatched. Germline lookup yields CDR1 SGHAT and CDR2 FQNNGV. The CDR3 is made up of 19 amino acids. This CDR3 reads CASSRSGTSGRRRKETQYF. The CDR3, as DNA: TGTGCCAGCAGCCGTTCCGGGACTAGCGGGAGGCGGAGGAAAGAGACCCAGTACTTC.

J is TRBJ2-7 and V is TRBV5-1, with TRBD2 matching 12 bases. CDR1 SGHRS and CDR2 YFSETQ come from the germline V gene. Unmatched junction bases numbered 10, after V lost 4 bases and J lost 2 bases. There are 17 residues in the CDR3. CDR3 nucleotides: TGCGCCAGCAGCAGGGGGACTAGCGGGTTCGTTACCTACGAGCAGTACTTC. Translated: CASSRGTSGFVTYEQYF.

The J gene is TRBJ2-3, the V gene TRBV6-5; D perhaps matches TRBD2 (5 bases). Germline V gene data show CDR1 as MNHEY and CDR2 as SVGAGI. CDR3 length: 15 amino acids. V lost 2 bases and J 2 bases, leaving 11 bases between the germline ends. CDR3 sequence reads: CASSYRDPDTDTQYF. CDR3 in DNA: TGTGCCAGCAGTTACCGGGATCCTGACACAGATACGCAGTATTTT.

V and J are TRBV5-1 and TRBJ1-2, with TRBD1 as a possible D gene (5 bases). There are 14 residues in the CDR3. Between the trimmed V and J ends, which lost 6 bases and 1 base, there was a span of 13 bases. Germline loops: CDR1 SGHRS, CDR2 YFSETQ. The CDR3 DNA follows: TGCGCCAGCAAGTATTGGGGGGATAACTATGGCTACACCTTC. Encoded protein: CASKYWGDNYGYTF. Full variable domain (missing parts from reference TRBV5-1 and TRBJ1-2): KAGVTQTPRYLIKTRGQQVTLSCSPISGHRSVSWYQQTPGQGLQFLFEYFSETQRNKGNFPGRFSGRQFSNSRSEMNVSTLELGDSALYLCASKYWGDNYGYTFGSGTRLTVV.

The chain couples TRBV5-4 to TRBJ1-2, with TRBD1 matching 8 bases. The CDR3 is made up of 13 amino acids. The germline V gene encodes CDR1 SGHNT and CDR2 YYREEE (reference sequence). The V segment lost 4 bases and the J segment 9 bases; nucleotides outside the gene matches: 8. The CDR3 loop reads CASSRTGTPRYTF. The DNA for the CDR3 is TGTGCCAGCAGCCGGACAGGGACCCCTCGCTACACCTTC. Full variable domain (outside the CDR3, taken from reference TRBV5-4 and TRBJ1-2): ETGVTQSPTHLIKTRGQQVTLRCSSQSGHNTVSWYQQALGQGPQFIFQYYREEENGRGNFPPRFSGLQFPNYSSELNVNALELDDSALYLCASSRTGTPRYTFGSGTRLTVV.

The gene calls are TRBV15 and TRBJ2-4, with 7 nucleotides matching TRBD1. The J segment lost 0 bases and the V segment lost 5 bases, leaving 10 bases of the junction unmatched. There are 17 residues in the CDR3. CDR1 and CDR2 from the germline V gene are LNHNV and YYDKDF (reference sequence). The CDR3 DNA is TGTGCCACCAGCCCCGGGACAGTGGCACTAGCCAAAAACATTCAGTACTTC. This encodes CATSPGTVALAKNIQYF.

The chain combines TRBV19 with TRBJ2-7, with D tentatively TRBD1 (5 bases). The CDR3 is made up of 13 amino acids. The V and J ends lost 8 bases and 4 bases respectively, with 15 bases between them. Germline lookup yields CDR1 LNHDA and CDR2 SQIVND (reference sequence). CDR3 bases: TGTGCCAGTGCCCTGGGCCAGGGATACGAGCAGTACTTC. Its translation: CASALGQGYEQYF.

The gene calls are TRBV7-3 and TRBJ2-3; D is possibly TRBD1 (5 bases). Germline assignment: CDR1 SGHTA and CDR2 FQGTGA. This CDR3 has 14 residues. Trimming shortened V by 2 bases and J by 2 bases, and 8 bases separated the two germline ends. DNA of the CDR3: TGTGCCAGCAGCTTACAGGGCTACACAGATACGCAGTATTTT. It translates to CASSLQGYTDTQYF.

This clone has only a few counts. The chain links TRBV7-9 to TRBJ2-5; D possibly corresponds to TRBD2 (6 bases). The J call is in doubt because the DNA end fits TRBJ2-7 better. Germline loops: CDR1 SEHNR, CDR2 FQNEAQ (reference sequence). The CDR3 loop spans 13 amino acids. CDR3 sequence reads: CASSSDGSYEQYF. The DNA for the CDR3 is TGTGCCAGCAGCTCGGACGGGAGCTACGAGCAGTACTTC.

V usage is TRBV20-1 and J usage is TRBJ2-1; D gene unclear. Germline-derived CDR1 and CDR2 are DFQATT and SNEGSKA (reference sequence). CDR3 length equals 11 residues. Trimming removed 4 bases from V and 6 bases from J, with 7 bases in between. The CDR3 sequence is CSATPSNEQFF. CDR3 bases: TGCAGTGCTACCCCTAGCAATGAGCAGTTCTTC.

The chain combines TRBV29-1 with TRBJ2-1; D perhaps matches TRBD1 (6 bases). The CDR3 consists of 13 residues. V was clipped by 7 bases and J by 7 bases, with 17 bases between them. Germline-derived CDR1 and CDR2 are SQVTM and ANQGSEA. CDR3 DNA: TGCAGCGCCTGGGGGCAGGGCAGGAATGAGCAGTTCTTC. Translation gives CSAWGQGRNEQFF.